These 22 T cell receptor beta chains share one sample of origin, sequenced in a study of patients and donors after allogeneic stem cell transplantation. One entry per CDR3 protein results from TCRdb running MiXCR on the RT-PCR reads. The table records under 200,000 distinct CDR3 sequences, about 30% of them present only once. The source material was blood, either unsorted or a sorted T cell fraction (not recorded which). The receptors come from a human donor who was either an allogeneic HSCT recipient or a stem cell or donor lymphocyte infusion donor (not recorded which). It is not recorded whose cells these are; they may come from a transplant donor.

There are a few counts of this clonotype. The CDR3 bases are TGCAGTGCTGAACACACTATCTCGGGACGGGAAGCTTTCTTT. This encodes CSAEHTISGREAFF. The V call is TRBV20-1, the J call TRBJ1-1, with D possibly being TRBD1 (5 bases). CDR1 and CDR2 from the germline V gene are DFQATT and SNEGSKA (reference sequence). CDR3 size: 14 residues. V lost 5 bases to trimming and J lost 8 bases, with 21 bases between them.

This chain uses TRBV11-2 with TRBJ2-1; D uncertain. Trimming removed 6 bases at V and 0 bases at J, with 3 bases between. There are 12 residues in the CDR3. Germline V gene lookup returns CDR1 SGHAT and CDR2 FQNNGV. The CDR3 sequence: CASRFSYNEQFF. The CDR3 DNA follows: TGTGCCAGCAGATTCTCCTACAATGAGCAGTTCTTC.

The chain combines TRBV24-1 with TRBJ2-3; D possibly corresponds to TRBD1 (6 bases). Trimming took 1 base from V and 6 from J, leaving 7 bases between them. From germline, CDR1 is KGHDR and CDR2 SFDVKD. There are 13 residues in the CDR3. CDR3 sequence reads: CATSDLRGDTQYF. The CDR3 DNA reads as TGTGCCACCAGTGATTTAAGGGGGGATACGCAGTATTTT.

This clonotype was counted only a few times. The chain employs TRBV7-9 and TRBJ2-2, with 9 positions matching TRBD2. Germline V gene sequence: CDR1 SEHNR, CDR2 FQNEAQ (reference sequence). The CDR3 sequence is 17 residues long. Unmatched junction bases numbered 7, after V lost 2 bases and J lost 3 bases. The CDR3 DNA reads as TGTGCCAGCAGCTTACCCCAGCGGGAGGTTTACACCGGGGAGCTGTTTTTT. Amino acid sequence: CASSLPQREVYTGELFF.

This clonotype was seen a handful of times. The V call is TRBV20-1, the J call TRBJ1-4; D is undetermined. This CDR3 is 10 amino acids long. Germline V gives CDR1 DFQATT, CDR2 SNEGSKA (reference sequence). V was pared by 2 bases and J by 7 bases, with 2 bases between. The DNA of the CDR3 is TGCAGTGCTAGAACTGAAAAACTGTTTTTT. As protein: CSARTEKLFF.

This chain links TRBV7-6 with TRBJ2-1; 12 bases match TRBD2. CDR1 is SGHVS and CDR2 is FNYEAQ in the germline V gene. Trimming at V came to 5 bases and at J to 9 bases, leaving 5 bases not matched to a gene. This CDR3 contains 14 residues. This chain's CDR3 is CASSTTTSGSEQFF. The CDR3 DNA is TGTGCCAGCAGCACCACGACTAGCGGGAGTGAGCAGTTCTTC.

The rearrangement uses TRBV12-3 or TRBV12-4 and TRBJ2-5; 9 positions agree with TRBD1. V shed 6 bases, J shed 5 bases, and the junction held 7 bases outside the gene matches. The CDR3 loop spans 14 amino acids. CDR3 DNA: TGTGCCAGCAGCCAAGGACAGGGGTGGGAGACCCAGTACTTC. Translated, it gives CASSQGQGWETQYF.

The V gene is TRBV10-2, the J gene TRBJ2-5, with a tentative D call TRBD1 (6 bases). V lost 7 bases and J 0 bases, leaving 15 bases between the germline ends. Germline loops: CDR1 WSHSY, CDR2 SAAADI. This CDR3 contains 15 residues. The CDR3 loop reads CASIQRTANQETQYF. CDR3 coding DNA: TGCGCCAGCATACAGAGGACAGCCAACCAAGAGACCCAGTACTTC.

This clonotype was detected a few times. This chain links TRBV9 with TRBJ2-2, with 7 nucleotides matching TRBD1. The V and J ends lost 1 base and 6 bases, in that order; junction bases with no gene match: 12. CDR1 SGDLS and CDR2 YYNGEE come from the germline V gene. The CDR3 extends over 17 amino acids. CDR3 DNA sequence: TGTGCCAGCAGCGTAAATGACGGACAGGTGGTTCCCGGGGAGCTGTTTTTT. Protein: CASSVNDGQVVPGELFF. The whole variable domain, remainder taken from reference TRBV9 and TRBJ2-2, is DSGVTQTPKHLITATGQRVTLRCSPRSGDLSVYWYQQSLDQGLQFLIQYYNGEERAKGNILERFSAQQFPDLHSELNLSSLELGDSALYFCASSVNDGQVVPGELFFGEGSRLTVL.

DNA of the CDR3: TGTGCCAGCAGCGACGATAACACGGATACGCAGTATTTT. It is translated as CASSDDNTDTQYF. The rearrangement uses TRBV9 and TRBJ2-3; no definite D call. In germline, CDR1 is SGDLS, CDR2 YYNGEE. Trimming took off 3 bases at V and 6 bases at J, with 11 bases between the two ends. This CDR3 is built from 13 residues.

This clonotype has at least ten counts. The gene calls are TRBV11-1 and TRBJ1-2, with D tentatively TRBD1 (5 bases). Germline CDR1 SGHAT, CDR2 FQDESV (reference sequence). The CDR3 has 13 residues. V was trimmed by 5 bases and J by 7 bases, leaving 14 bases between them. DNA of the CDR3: TGTGCCAGCAGCGCCCGATCGACAGCTGGCTACACCTTC. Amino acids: CASSARSTAGYTF.

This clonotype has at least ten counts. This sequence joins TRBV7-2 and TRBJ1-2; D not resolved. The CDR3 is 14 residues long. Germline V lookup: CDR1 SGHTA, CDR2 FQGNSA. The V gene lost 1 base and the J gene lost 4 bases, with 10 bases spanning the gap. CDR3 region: CASSLVGQTYGYTF. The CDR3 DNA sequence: TGTGCCAGCAGCTTAGTTGGCCAGACCTATGGCTACACCTTC.

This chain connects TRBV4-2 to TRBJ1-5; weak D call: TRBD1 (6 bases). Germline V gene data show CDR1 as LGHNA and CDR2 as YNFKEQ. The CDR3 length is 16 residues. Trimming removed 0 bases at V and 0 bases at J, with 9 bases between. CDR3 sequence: CASSQEGGHSNQPQHF. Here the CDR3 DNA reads TGTGCCAGCAGCCAAGAGGGGGGGCATAGCAATCAGCCCCAGCATTTT.

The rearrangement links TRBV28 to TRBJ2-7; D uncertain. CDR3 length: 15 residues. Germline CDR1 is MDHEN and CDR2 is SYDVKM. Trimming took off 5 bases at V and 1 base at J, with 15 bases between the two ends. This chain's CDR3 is CASSTPGSLSYEQYF. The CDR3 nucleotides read TGTGCCAGCAGTACCCCGGGTAGCCTTTCCTACGAGCAGTACTTC.

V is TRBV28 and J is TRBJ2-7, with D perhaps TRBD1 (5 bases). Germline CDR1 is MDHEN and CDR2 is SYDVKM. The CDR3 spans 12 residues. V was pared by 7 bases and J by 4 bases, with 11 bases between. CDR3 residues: CASTSTAYEQYF. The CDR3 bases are TGTGCCAGCACCTCGACAGCGTACGAGCAGTACTTC. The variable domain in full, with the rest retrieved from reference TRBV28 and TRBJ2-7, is DVKVTQSSRYLVKRTGEKVFLECVQDMDHENMFWYRQDPGLGLRLIYFSYDVKMKEKGDIPEGYSVSREKKERFSLILESASTNQTSMYLCASTSTAYEQYFGPGTRLTVT.

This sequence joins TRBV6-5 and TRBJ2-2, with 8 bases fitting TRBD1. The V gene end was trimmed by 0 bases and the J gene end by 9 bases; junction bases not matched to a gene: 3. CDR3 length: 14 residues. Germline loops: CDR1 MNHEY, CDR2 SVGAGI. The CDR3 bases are TGTGCCAGCAGTTACTCGACAGGGGTTTGGGAGCTGTTTTTT. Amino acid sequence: CASSYSTGVWELFF.

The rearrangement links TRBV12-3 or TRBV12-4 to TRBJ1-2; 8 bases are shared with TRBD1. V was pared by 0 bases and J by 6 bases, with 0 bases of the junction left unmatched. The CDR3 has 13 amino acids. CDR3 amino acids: CASSLATGDGYTF. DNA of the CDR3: TGTGCCAGCAGTTTAGCGACAGGGGATGGCTACACCTTC.

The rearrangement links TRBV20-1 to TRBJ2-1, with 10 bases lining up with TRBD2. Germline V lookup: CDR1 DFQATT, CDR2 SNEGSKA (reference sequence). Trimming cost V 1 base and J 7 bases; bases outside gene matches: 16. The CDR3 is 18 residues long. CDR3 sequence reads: CSARGASGSGPVRNEQFF. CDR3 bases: TGCAGTGCTAGAGGGGCTAGCGGGAGCGGGCCAGTTCGAAATGAGCAGTTCTTC.

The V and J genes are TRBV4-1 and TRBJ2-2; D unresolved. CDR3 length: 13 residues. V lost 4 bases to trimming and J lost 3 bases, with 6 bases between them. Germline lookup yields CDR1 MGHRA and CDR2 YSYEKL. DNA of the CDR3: TGCGCCAGCAGCCCTGGAGACACCGGGGAGCTGTTTTTT. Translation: CASSPGDTGELFF.

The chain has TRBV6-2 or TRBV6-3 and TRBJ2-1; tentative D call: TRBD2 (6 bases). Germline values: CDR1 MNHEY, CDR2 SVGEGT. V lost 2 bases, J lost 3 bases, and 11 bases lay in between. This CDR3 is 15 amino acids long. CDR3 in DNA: TGTGCCAGCAGTTACCTTGCGGGATTCTACAATGAGCAGTTCTTC. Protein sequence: CASSYLAGFYNEQFF.

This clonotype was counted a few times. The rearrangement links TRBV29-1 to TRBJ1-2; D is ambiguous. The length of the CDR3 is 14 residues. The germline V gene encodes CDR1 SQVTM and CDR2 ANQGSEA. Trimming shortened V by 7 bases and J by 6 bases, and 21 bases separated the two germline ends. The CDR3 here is CSGLPPGGSDGYTF. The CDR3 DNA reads TGCAGCGGCCTCCCCCCGGGAGGGTCTGATGGCTACACCTTC.

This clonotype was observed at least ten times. The CDR3 spells CASSSRAGGSPLHF. The CDR3, as DNA: TGTGCCAGCAGTTCCCGGGCGGGTGGTTCACCCCTCCACTTT. The chain has TRBV6-6 and TRBJ1-6; D is ambiguous. CDR1 is MNHNY and CDR2 is SVGAGI in the germline V gene (reference sequence). The CDR3 sequence is 14 residues long. Trimming shortened V by 4 bases and J by 9 bases, and 13 bases separated the two germline ends.